The clone carrying this TCR beta chain was recorded a few times. The target antigen is unknown. These data come from a study of T-cell reconstitution after alpha-beta-depleted transplantation in children. V lost 4 bases, J lost 0 bases, and 11 bases lay in between. Per the germline V gene, CDR1 is KGHSH and CDR2 is LQKENI. The CDR3 loop spans 15 amino acids. The study's findings and limits: Reportedly, only several hundred clones from non-depleted graft cells drove alpha-beta T-cell counts at about two months. Diversity of TCRbeta at day 60 was high in some patients, arising from surviving recipient T cells and thymic progenitors. It was newly produced T cells that mostly accounted for T-cell counts and diversity one year after transplant.

This sample's TCRbeta library carried unique molecular identifier barcodes. TCRdb reanalysed the PCR reads using MiXCR and keeps one entry per CDR3 protein. The data show around 700,000 distinct CDR3 sequences, with roughly 14% seen just once and about 0.79% held by the top ten. The chain combines TRBV18 with TRBJ2-3; no firm D call. The source of this sequence is a girl aged 2-9 years with congenital amegakaryocytic thrombocytopenia, due to receive a stem cell transplant. The sample consisted of PBMCs, taken before TCRalphabeta/CD19-depleted stem cell transplant. The CDR3 DNA follows: TGTGCCAGCTCACACGCAACAGAGAGCACAGATACGCAGTATTTT. Residues: CASSHATESTDTQYF.